This paragraph covers one T cell receptor beta chain sequence. Antigen: not known. The assay was immunoSEQ multiplex PCR, and TCRdb's table has in-frame clones only and misses some. Here the sample spans 2 million to 3 million clones, around nine tenths being singletons. None of the donors, who were healthy HIV-negative adults, had recently had acute infections or vaccinations. CDR1 is KGHSH, CDR2 LQKENI, per germline. The CDR3 runs 16 residues. V lost 1 base, J lost 3 bases, and 5 bases stayed unmatched. This entry belongs to a study of shared clonotypes between healthy human individuals. Study-wide context: Each donor's CD8 memory used one plate, CD8 naive two, each CD4 subset three. Study conclusions and caveats: Naive subsets tended to show greater estimated richness than memory subsets. Several donors held 5% to 5.5% of naive CD4 clonotypes in common.

The clonotype originates from a man aged 18 to 35 in good health. V and J are TRBV18 and TRBJ2-1, with 8 bases that match TRBD2. The sample taken for sequencing was naive CD4+ T cells sorted from blood. Subset specified: CD45RA+ positively selected. CDR3 nucleotides: TGTGCCAGCTCACCACACAGGCGGGGGGTCTACAATGAGCAGTTCTTC. It specifies CASSPHRRGVYNEQFF. The whole variable domain, filled in from reference TRBV18 and TRBJ2-1, reads NAGVMQNPRHLVRRRGQEARLRCSPMKGHSHVYWYRQLPEEGLKFMVYLQKENIIDESGMPKERFSAEFPKEGPSILRIQQVVRGDSAAYFCASSPHRRGVYNEQFFGPGTRLTVL.